The clone carrying this T cell receptor beta chain appeared a single time. These data originate in a study of blood T cell repertoires in COVID-19. As for the study in general: The United States, Italy and Spain provided the acute and convalescent COVID-19 samples.

In assigning cohorts, the study relied on participant-reported clinical history. V gave up 0 bases and J gave up 7 bases, with 12 bases separating them. CDR1 is SNHLY and CDR2 is FYNNEI in the germline V gene. The length of the CDR3 is 15 residues. Source study methods: Nucleated cell number was recorded as an estimate derived from reference gene primer amplification. The repertoire was sequenced with immunoSEQ multiplex PCR; TCRdb's copy has only in-frame clones and lacks some. V, J and clone size derive from that table, while D and trimming were established from the DNA sequence. The table has 200,000 to 250,000 clones, approximately 80% seen once; the top ten hold around 4.5%.

The specimen was PBMCs or T cells enriched from blood (not recorded which). The chain employs TRBV2 and TRBJ2-2; D may be TRBD1 (5 bases). This receptor was identified in a young man with acute COVID-19. The CDR3 region is CASSEAPPGNGELFF. DNA of the CDR3: TGTGCCAGCAGTGAAGCTCCTCCAGGGAACGGGGAGCTGTTTTTT.